This T cell receptor beta chain was documented in a study of T cells in Graves' hyperthyroidism and ophthalmopathy. General study points: In the blood, most expanded thyroid clonotypes above 0.001 appeared as well. The model's output predicted ophthalmopathy at a median of roughly 6 months prior to onset.

Each diagnosis was grounded in clinical symptoms, serum thyroxine and TRAb, thyroid ultrasound, and orbital computed tomography. Trimming removed 4 bases from V and 8 bases from J; junction bases left unmatched: 6. Per the germline V gene, CDR1 is LGHDT and CDR2 is YNNKEL (reference sequence). The CDR3 loop spans 16 amino acids. Amplification yielded TCR beta CDR3 regions, with RNA transcripts as the source. An initial round of RT-PCR targeting the TCR CDR3 relied on the HTBI primer set. One entry per CDR3 protein results from TCRdb running MiXCR on the multiplex PCR reads. The repertoire includes about 640,000 distinct CDR3 sequences, about 15% of them detected once, and 9.5% to 15% sits in the top ten. For this clonotype: Its antigen is still unknown.

The TCR comes from a woman between 45 and 65 years old with Graves' ophthalmopathy. The sequenced sample was blood. This chain links TRBV3-1 with TRBJ2-1; 15 bases are a match to TRBD2. The CDR3 loop reads CASSPGLAGGGHEQFF. The CDR3, as DNA: TGTGCCAGCAGCCCCGGACTAGCGGGAGGGGGCCATGAGCAGTTCTTC.